A single sample is the source of the 31 T cell receptor beta chains below, sequenced in a study of cytomegalovirus exposure and HLA in healthy donors. It was with 60 Vbeta and 13 Jbeta primers that the PCR ran. TCRdb keeps only in-frame clones here, not all; method: immunoSEQ multiplex PCR. This repertoire includes tens of thousands of clones. Input material: PBMCs. These receptors were taken from a woman aged 60-75 years in good health and CMV-seropositive.

The V and J genes are TRBV19 and TRBJ1-6, with D uncertain. The CDR3 is 14 amino acids. CDR1 is LNHDA and CDR2 is SQIVND in the germline V gene (reference sequence). Deletions cut 4 bases from V and 7 bases from J, with 11 bases between. Here the CDR3 reads CASSTSGTNSPLHF. The CDR3 region has the DNA TGTGCCAGTAGTACCTCGGGTACCAATTCACCCCTCCACTTT.

The chain employs TRBV5-1 and TRBJ1-6; 7 bases fit TRBD1. The CDR3 length is 13 residues. The V gene end was trimmed by 4 bases and the J gene end by 12 bases; junction bases not matched to a gene: 7. Germline assignment: CDR1 SGHRS and CDR2 YFSETQ. This CDR3 reads CASSLDREVPLHF. The CDR3 DNA reads TGCGCCAGCAGCCTTGACAGGGAGGTACCCCTCCACTTT. Supplemented by reference TRBV5-1 and TRBJ1-6, the full variable domain reads KAGVTQTPRYLIKTRGQQVTLSCSPISGHRSVSWYQQTPGQGLQFLFEYFSETQRNKGNFPGRFSGRQFSNSRSEMNVSTLELGDSALYLCASSLDREVPLHFGNGTRLTVT.

The chain links TRBV7-2 to TRBJ2-7; 8 bases are a match to TRBD1. After removal of 4 bases from V and 2 bases from J, the junction contained 1 base not matched to a gene. Germline V gene sequence: CDR1 SGHTA, CDR2 FQGNSA. This CDR3 region has 13 residues. The CDR3, as DNA: TGTGCCAGCAGCTCACAGGGGGCCTACGAGCAGTACTTC. This gives the protein CASSSQGAYEQYF.

The chain has TRBV28 and TRBJ1-2, with D unresolved. The CDR3 extends over 12 amino acids. Trimming stripped 6 bases from V and 10 bases from J, with 15 bases between. CDR1 MDHEN and CDR2 SYDVKM come from the germline V gene. The CDR3 region is CASSRGPGDYTF. As DNA, the CDR3 is TGTGCCAGCAGCCGAGGACCCGGGGACTACACCTTC.

The rearrangement links TRBV11-3 to TRBJ1-1; no reliable D call. V dropped 5 bases and J dropped 0 bases, with 13 bases sitting between them. The CDR3 is 15 residues long. The germline V gene encodes CDR1 SGHNT and CDR2 YENEEA. CDR3 loop: CASSPRAGLNTEAFF. The CDR3 nucleotides are TGTGCCAGCAGCCCCAGAGCAGGTTTGAACACTGAAGCTTTCTTT.

This chain connects TRBV5-1 to TRBJ1-1; possible D gene TRBD1, 6 bases. The CDR3 covers 14 residues. The germline gives CDR1 SGHRS, CDR2 YFSETQ. Trimming took off 4 bases at V and 4 bases at J, with 14 bases between the two ends. DNA of the CDR3: TGCGCCAGCAGCACCCAGGGGTTGGGCACTGAAGCTTTCTTT. It specifies CASSTQGLGTEAFF.

The chain recombines TRBV5-1 with TRBJ1-3; possible D gene TRBD1, 5 bases. From germline, CDR1 is SGHRS and CDR2 YFSETQ. V was clipped by 6 bases and J by 8 bases, with 21 bases between them. The CDR3 sequence is 15 residues long. The CDR3: CASTHEGRPGDTIYF. CDR3 sequence (DNA): TGCGCCAGCACCCATGAGGGGCGGCCGGGGGACACCATATATTTT.

The gene calls are TRBV9 and TRBJ2-5, with 8 positions matching TRBD2. V gave up 0 bases and J gave up 3 bases; unmatched junction bases: 7. The CDR3 has 16 residues. Germline CDR1 reads SGDLS; CDR2 reads YYNGEE. The CDR3 region has the DNA TGTGCCAGCAGCGTAGCTATGGCGGGGGGCGAAGAGACCCAGTACTTC. Protein: CASSVAMAGGEETQYF.

The J gene is TRBJ2-3, the V gene TRBV10-1; D might be TRBD2 (5 bases). The CDR3 runs to 14 residues. V lost 3 bases to trimming and J lost 3 bases, with 10 bases between them. Germline values: CDR1 WNHNN, CDR2 SYGVQD (reference sequence). Written as DNA, the CDR3 is TGCGCCAGCAGTGATACTAGTCGTACAGATACGCAGTATTTT. This encodes CASSDTSRTDTQYF.

This chain links TRBV23-1 with TRBJ1-1; D ambiguous. TRBV23-1 is marked as an open reading frame, function uncertain. The CDR3 sequence is 11 residues long. V was trimmed by 8 bases and J by 7 bases, leaving 11 bases between them. CDR3 in amino acids: CASVLGGEAFF. The CDR3 DNA reads as TGCGCCAGCGTATTGGGAGGTGAAGCTTTCTTT.

This chain links TRBV21-1 with TRBJ1-5. TRBV21-1 is described as a pseudogene. The CDR3 length is 19 residues. As DNA, the CDR3 is TGTGCCAGCAGCCCAGACCCCCCACGGGAGGCGTATAGCAATCAGCCCCAGCATTTT. Translating it yields CASSPDPPREAYSNQPQHF.

This sequence joins TRBV5-1 and TRBJ2-1, with D perhaps TRBD1 (5 bases). The CDR3 loop spans 15 amino acids. The V end was cut by 4 bases, the J end by 4 bases, with 15 bases between. Looked up from germline, CDR1 is SGHRS and CDR2 is YFSETQ. CDR3 DNA: TGCGCCAGCAGCCCAGGGTCAAGGGAATACAATGAGCAGTTCTTC. It encodes CASSPGSREYNEQFF. The full variable domain, its missing parts supplied by reference TRBV5-1 and TRBJ2-1, is KAGVTQTPRYLIKTRGQQVTLSCSPISGHRSVSWYQQTPGQGLQFLFEYFSETQRNKGNFPGRFSGRQFSNSRSEMNVSTLELGDSALYLCASSPGSREYNEQFFGPGTRLTVL.

This rearrangement joins TRBV7-9 to TRBJ1-2; TRBD1 is a possible D gene (5 bases). The CDR3 has 16 residues. Germline-derived CDR1 and CDR2 are SEHNR and FQNEAQ (reference sequence). Deletions cut 5 bases from V and 0 bases from J, with 16 bases between. The CDR3 nucleotides are TGTGCCAGCAGCCCCCAGGGAGGCCGATCTAACTATGGCTACACCTTC. As protein: CASSPQGGRSNYGYTF.

In DNA, the CDR3 is TGTGCCAGTAGTATAGTTGGAGGCGCGGCTTTCTTT. Amino acids: CASSIVGGAAFF. The chain recombines TRBV19 with TRBJ1-1; D not resolved. The V end was cut by 1 base, the J end by 11 bases, with 11 bases between. The length of the CDR3 is 12 residues. In germline, CDR1 is LNHDA, CDR2 SQIVND (reference sequence).

J is TRBJ1-4 and V is TRBV6-6; tentatively, D is TRBD1 (5 bases). The ends were cut back, 2 bases at V and 7 bases at J, with 11 bases in the middle. This CDR3 has 14 amino acids. The V gene's germline CDR1 is MNHNY and CDR2 SVGAGI (reference sequence). The CDR3, as DNA: TGTGCCAGCAGTTACACAGGTGTGGGTGAAAAACTGTTTTTT. Protein product: CASSYTGVGEKLFF.

The CDR3 is CASSRRGFYVGQYF. In DNA, the CDR3 is TGTGCCAGCAGTCGCAGGGGTTTCTACGTAGGGCAGTACTTC. This chain links TRBV28 with TRBJ2-7, with D tentatively TRBD1 (6 bases). Trimming cost V 5 bases and J 9 bases, with 20 bases left between them. CDR1 is MDHEN, CDR2 SYDVKM, per germline. The CDR3 runs to 14 residues.

V and J are TRBV5-4 and TRBJ2-7; tentative D call: TRBD1 (6 bases). The V gene's germline CDR1 is SGHNT and CDR2 YYREEE (reference sequence). The CDR3 totals 14 residues. The germline V and J ends were trimmed by 4 bases and 2 bases, with 13 bases remaining between them. Here the CDR3 reads CASSRTVTAYEQYF. CDR3 sequence (DNA): TGTGCCAGCAGCAGGACAGTAACCGCCTACGAGCAGTACTTC.

The V call is TRBV6-1, the J call TRBJ1-5, with unresolved D. CDR3 length: 14 amino acids. CDR1 is MNHNS and CDR2 is SASEGT in the germline V gene. V lost 6 bases to trimming and J lost 15 bases, with 24 bases between them. CDR3 protein: CASSPTLKHTSVHF. Written as DNA, the CDR3 is TGTGCCAGCAGCCCAACCTTAAAACACACAAGCGTGCATTTT.

This chain links TRBV5-4 with TRBJ1-1, with TRBD1 matching over 7 bases. This CDR3 has 13 amino acids. Germline V gene sequence: CDR1 SGHNT, CDR2 YYREEE (reference sequence). Unmatched junction bases numbered 10, after V lost 9 bases and J lost 5 bases. DNA of the CDR3: TGTGCCACCGCGGGACAGTCGGGGACTGAAGCTTTCTTT. Protein product: CATAGQSGTEAFF. The full variable domain, in which reference TRBV5-4 and TRBJ1-1 provide the parts outside the CDR3, is ETGVTQSPTHLIKTRGQQVTLRCSSQSGHNTVSWYQQALGQGPQFIFQYYREEENGRGNFPPRFSGLQFPNYSSELNVNALELDDSALYLCATAGQSGTEAFFGQGTRLTVV.

The chain couples TRBV6-5 to TRBJ2-3; TRBD2 agrees at 12 bases. The CDR3 extends over 16 amino acids. After removal of 2 bases from V and 6 bases from J, the junction contained 6 bases not matched to a gene. Germline V gene data show CDR1 as MNHEY and CDR2 as SVGAGI. The CDR3: CASSYDLAGGLDTQYF. In DNA form, the CDR3 reads TGTGCCAGCAGTTACGATCTAGCGGGGGGGCTTGATACGCAGTATTTT.

CDR3 bases: TGTGCCAGCTCATCACTCGATCCGGGACTAGCGGAGACCCAGTACTTC. This translates into CASSSLDPGLAETQYF. The chain employs TRBV18 and TRBJ2-5; 10 bases are shared with TRBD2. V lost 5 bases and J lost 5; bases outside the gene matches: 11. This CDR3 has 16 residues. CDR1 KGHSH and CDR2 LQKENI come from the germline V gene.

This rearrangement joins TRBV11-3 to TRBJ1-1; the D is unclear. The germline CDR1 and CDR2 sequences are SGHNT and YENEEA. This CDR3 has 13 amino acids. V lost 5 bases and J 6 bases, leaving 13 bases between the germline ends. CDR3: CASSPQQVAEAFF. CDR3 in DNA: TGTGCCAGCAGCCCCCAGCAGGTGGCTGAAGCTTTCTTT.

The chain is built from TRBV19 and TRBJ1-2; tentative D call: TRBD1 (6 bases). V dropped 2 bases and J dropped 8 bases, with 9 bases sitting between them. The length of the CDR3 is 12 residues. The germline CDR1 and CDR2 sequences are LNHDA and SQIVND (reference sequence). The CDR3 DNA follows: TGTGCCAGTAGTATAACCAGGGGAGGCTACACCTTC. Protein product: CASSITRGGYTF.

The gene calls are TRBV4-1 and TRBJ2-7; 7 nucleotides line up with TRBD2. V dropped 5 bases and J dropped 0; count of bases not matched to a gene: 10. CDR1 is MGHRA and CDR2 is YSYEKL in the germline V gene. The CDR3 has 16 amino acids. The CDR3 coding sequence is TGCGCCAGCAGCTGGACACCGGGACTAAGCTCCTACGAGCAGTACTTC. It codes for CASSWTPGLSSYEQYF.

The chain has TRBV27 and TRBJ1-2; 7 bases match TRBD1. CDR1 and CDR2 from the germline V gene are MNHEY and SMNVEV (reference sequence). V gave up 5 bases and J gave up 4 bases; unmatched junction bases: 10. The CDR3 covers 15 residues. CDR3 residues: CASSLYATGSYGYTF. The DNA of the CDR3 is TGTGCCAGCAGTCTATACGCGACAGGGAGCTATGGCTACACCTTC.

V is TRBV6-5 and J is TRBJ1-1; possibly TRBD1 for D (6 bases). The CDR3 consists of 14 residues. Trimming took 7 bases from V and 3 from J, leaving 15 bases between them. The V gene's germline CDR1 is MNHEY and CDR2 SVGAGI. The CDR3 loop reads CASMDRNSHTEAFF. In DNA form, the CDR3 reads TGTGCCAGCATGGACAGAAACTCCCACACTGAAGCTTTCTTT.

V usage is TRBV14 and J usage is TRBJ2-5; 7 nucleotides match TRBD1. Looked up from germline, CDR1 is SGHDN and CDR2 is FVKESK. The CDR3 loop spans 14 amino acids. V dropped 2 bases and J dropped 3; count of bases not matched to a gene: 3. This CDR3 reads CASSQIDREETQYF. CDR3 bases: TGTGCCAGCAGCCAAATAGACAGGGAAGAGACCCAGTACTTC.

This chain uses TRBV4-1 with TRBJ1-6, with a weak D call TRBD1 (6 bases). The CDR3 extends over 16 amino acids. Germline V gene data show CDR1 as MGHRA and CDR2 as YSYEKL. V dropped 0 bases and J dropped 2 bases, with 8 bases sitting between them. The CDR3, as DNA: TGCGCCAGCAGCCAAGACGGGACAACCTATAATTCACCCCTCCACTTT. Protein sequence: CASSQDGTTYNSPLHF.

This chain joins TRBV7-2 and TRBJ2-3; 7 bases line up with TRBD2. Germline V lookup: CDR1 SGHTA, CDR2 FQGNSA. This CDR3 region has 16 residues. Trimming at V came to 5 bases and at J to 8 bases, leaving 16 bases not matched to a gene. The CDR3, as DNA: TGTGCCAGCAGCCATCCTCGGGTGGCGGGGGAGGGTACGCAGTATTTT. This gives the protein CASSHPRVAGEGTQYF.

This chain connects TRBV12-5 to TRBJ2-7; a weak D match, TRBD1 (5 bases). Trimming took 0 bases from V and 0 from J, leaving 15 bases between them. CDR1 and CDR2 (germline): LGHNT, FRNRAP. CDR3 length: 17 residues. CDR3 loop: CASGLVRGQGSSYEQYF. In DNA form, the CDR3 reads TGTGCTAGTGGTTTGGTACGTGGGCAGGGAAGCTCCTACGAGCAGTACTTC. Complete variable domain (other parts from reference TRBV12-5 and TRBJ2-7): DARVTQTPRHKVTEMGQEVTMRCQPILGHNTVFWYRQTMMQGLELLAYFRNRAPLDDSGMPKDRFSAEMPDATLATLKIQPSEPRDSAVYFCASGLVRGQGSSYEQYFGPGTRLTVT.

The chain combines TRBV9 with TRBJ1-2; D unclear. V lost 2 bases, J lost 4 bases, and 15 bases lay in between. The CDR3 has 15 residues. From germline, CDR1 is SGDLS and CDR2 YYNGEE. CDR3 region: CASSVDTGSFYGYTF. Written as DNA, the CDR3 is TGTGCCAGCAGCGTCGACACTGGAAGTTTCTATGGCTACACCTTC.